The 20 T cell receptor beta chains listed next were all sequenced from one sample in a study of spatial heterogeneity in lung cancer. MiXCR, run by TCRdb on the 5' RACE reads, gives a single entry per CDR3 protein. In the table there are thousands of distinct CDR3 sequences, around 6.7% of which are singletons. Noted time point: sample taken at primary tumor resection. Unsorted tumor, nontumor lung tissue or cryopreserved PBMC supplied the whole RNA. Sample: normal lung tissue next to the tumor, taken at surgery. The receptors stem from a male donor with early-stage non-small cell lung cancer.

By sample fraction, this clonotype is medium-sized. The chain has TRBV7-2 and TRBJ2-4; TRBD1 matches 10 bases. This CDR3 spans 15 amino acids. V trimming: 5 bases; J trimming: 2 bases; junction bases outside the gene matches: 3. Per the germline V gene, CDR1 is SGHTA and CDR2 is FQGNSA. CDR3 sequence (DNA): TGTGCCAGCAGCCGGGACAGGGGAACCAAAAACATTCAGTACTTC. Its protein product is CASSRDRGTKNIQYF.

Ten or more counts support this clonotype. The chain couples TRBV7-2 to TRBJ2-5, with 9 bases lining up with TRBD2. Trimming took 0 bases from V and 5 from J; bases not matched to a gene: 10. This CDR3 has 17 residues. Germline V gene data show CDR1 as SGHTA and CDR2 as FQGNSA. The CDR3 bases are TGTGCCAGCAGCTTAGCCGGGACTAGCACTCTTGGGGAGACCCAGTACTTC. It is translated as CASSLAGTSTLGETQYF.

Relative to its sample, this clonotype is large (0.1 to 1%). The chain uses TRBV4-2 and TRBJ2-1, with TRBD2 as a possible D gene (5 bases). The CDR3 has 13 residues. The V end was cut by 6 bases, the J end by 3 bases, with 9 bases between. The germline CDR1 and CDR2 sequences are LGHNA and YNFKEQ. In DNA, the CDR3 is TGTGCCAGCAGAGGCGGGTACTACAATGAGCAGTTCTTC. This translates into CASRGGYYNEQFF.

This clonotype is termed medium-sized. The rearrangement uses TRBV7-2 and TRBJ2-1, with D perhaps TRBD2 (5 bases). CDR1 is SGHTA and CDR2 is FQGNSA in the germline V gene. The CDR3 is made up of 13 amino acids. Trimming left V 4 bases short and J 7 bases short, with 11 bases between. CDR3 bases: TGTGCCAGCAGCTCCATACTAGTAAATGAGCAGTTCTTC. Protein product: CASSSILVNEQFF.

This clonotype is medium-sized in the sample. The rearrangement links TRBV20-1 to TRBJ2-5, with 7 bases aligning to TRBD1. Trimming removed 5 bases from V and 5 bases from J; junction bases left unmatched: 5. Per the germline V gene, CDR1 is DFQATT and CDR2 is SNEGSKA (reference sequence). This CDR3 is built from 12 residues. The CDR3 protein is CSAPQGLETQYF. The CDR3, as DNA: TGCAGTGCTCCACAGGGGCTGGAGACCCAGTACTTC.

This clonotype was counted ten times or more. V and J are TRBV18 and TRBJ1-2, with 9 bases fitting TRBD1. Unmatched junction bases numbered 7, after V lost 6 bases and J lost 2 bases. CDR1 is KGHSH and CDR2 is LQKENI in the germline V gene. The CDR3 is 15 residues long. The CDR3, as DNA: TGTGCCAGCTCGCGAGGGACAGGGTACAACTATGGCTACACCTTC. Amino acids: CASSRGTGYNYGYTF. Full variable domain (missing parts from reference TRBV18 and TRBJ1-2): NAGVMQNPRHLVRRRGQEARLRCSPMKGHSHVYWYRQLPEEGLKFMVYLQKENIIDESGMPKERFSAEFPKEGPSILRIQQVVRGDSAAYFCASSRGTGYNYGYTFGSGTRLTVV.

By frequency in the sample, this clonotype is large. The gene calls are TRBV20-1 and TRBJ2-2; possibly TRBD2 for D (6 bases). V gave up 5 bases and J gave up 5 bases, with 27 bases separating them. The CDR3 is 18 residues long. Germline CDR1 and CDR2: DFQATT and SNEGSKA (reference sequence). The CDR3 DNA sequence: TGCAGTGCTTACCTCGGGAGAGGGTCGATCGTGGGGACCGGGGAGCTGTTTTTT. Protein product: CSAYLGRGSIVGTGELFF.

Judged by abundance, this clonotype is medium-sized. The gene calls are TRBV10-3 and TRBJ2-5; 12 nucleotides align to TRBD1. The CDR3 runs 17 residues. The V gene's germline CDR1 is ENHRY and CDR2 SYGVKD. V shed 8 bases and J 2 bases; nucleotides not matched to a gene: 12. CDR3: CAIGTGGPSYQQETQYF. The CDR3, as DNA: TGTGCCATCGGGACAGGGGGCCCCTCTTACCAACAAGAGACCCAGTACTTC.

This clonotype was seen at least ten times. This sequence joins TRBV7-9 and TRBJ1-1; D gene uncertain. Trimming stripped 5 bases from V and 4 bases from J, with 11 bases between. This CDR3 spans 13 amino acids. CDR1 is SEHNR and CDR2 is FQNEAQ in the germline V gene (reference sequence). CDR3 coding DNA: TGTGCCAGCAGCCTAATCCAAAGCACTGAAGCTTTCTTT. Amino acids: CASSLIQSTEAFF.

This clonotype is termed medium-sized. The germline gene is not matched at one end of the junction; a read error may be the cause. The chain employs TRBV12-3 or TRBV12-4 and TRBJ2-1; 11 positions match TRBD2. The CDR3 sequence is 14 residues long. Here the CDR3 reads CASSLAGGYNEQFF. The CDR3 DNA is TGTGCCAGCAGTCTAGCGGGGGGATACAATGAGCAGTTCTTC.

This clonotype is classed as medium-sized. This chain connects TRBV25-1 to TRBJ1-1; 7 bases agree with TRBD1. This CDR3 spans 14 amino acids. With 3 bases clipped from V and 1 base from J, the junction kept 2 bases outside the gene matches. Germline V gene data show CDR1 as MGHDK and CDR2 as SYGVNS. In DNA, the CDR3 is TGTGCCAGCAGTGACAGGACAGGGAACACTGAAGCTTTCTTT. Amino acid sequence: CASSDRTGNTEAFF.

This clonotype ranks as medium-sized. The V call is TRBV27, the J call TRBJ2-7; 12 nucleotides line up with TRBD1. This CDR3 contains 19 residues. The germline gives CDR1 MNHEY, CDR2 SMNVEV (reference sequence). Trimming removed 5 bases from V and 0 bases from J; junction bases left unmatched: 14. The CDR3 region has the DNA TGTGCCAGCAGTGCCCGACCGGGACAGGGGGCAAGGAGCTCCTACGAGCAGTACGTC. Its translation: CASSARPGQGARSSYEQYV.

This clonotype is termed medium-sized. The chain combines TRBV27 with TRBJ2-7; no clear D gene. Trimming removed 7 bases from V and 0 bases from J, with 13 bases in between. From germline, CDR1 is MNHEY and CDR2 SMNVEV (reference sequence). The CDR3 extends over 14 amino acids. DNA of the CDR3: TGTGCCAGCAAAGCATTTCCTAGCTCCTACGAGCAGTACGTC. Translation gives CASKAFPSSYEQYV.

By share, this clonotype counts as medium-sized. The chain employs TRBV7-2 and TRBJ1-5, with D possibly being TRBD1 (6 bases). The CDR3 spans 13 residues. Per germline, CDR1 SGHTA and CDR2 FQGNSA. V dropped 5 bases and J dropped 7 bases, with 12 bases sitting between them. CDR3 coding DNA: TGTGCCAGCAGCATCAACAGGGTCCAGCCCCAGCATTTT. It encodes CASSINRVQPQHF.

Judged by abundance, this clonotype is medium-sized. This chain links TRBV10-3 with TRBJ1-2, with TRBD1 matching 8 bases. Germline CDR1 reads ENHRY; CDR2 reads SYGVKD. This CDR3 has 15 residues. V shed 10 bases, J shed 3 bases, and the junction held 13 bases outside the gene matches. The CDR3 DNA sequence: TGTGCCACCACCCTCGCAGGACAGGGTGACTATGGCTACACCTTC. Its protein is CATTLAGQGDYGYTF.

By share, this clonotype counts as large (0.1 to 1%). The chain links TRBV11-2 to TRBJ1-3; D is unresolved. V was trimmed by 2 bases and J by 1 base, leaving 15 bases between them. Germline CDR1 is SGHAT and CDR2 is FQNNGV. The CDR3 is 17 amino acids. This chain's CDR3 is CASSLFGREQSGNTIYF. The CDR3 region has the DNA TGTGCCAGCAGCTTATTTGGTCGTGAACAGTCTGGAAACACCATATATTTT.

By share, this clonotype counts as medium-sized. V is TRBV3-1 and J is TRBJ2-7; D is uncertain. This CDR3 has 14 residues. Germline V CDR1 and CDR2: LGHDT, YNNKEL (reference sequence). Trimming shortened V by 5 bases and J by 2 bases, and 13 bases separated the two germline ends. This CDR3 is CASSRTGSTYEQYV. DNA for the CDR3: TGTGCCAGCAGCAGGACGGGCTCAACCTACGAGCAGTACGTC.

The table lists this clonotype with many counts. The rearrangement links TRBV7-2 to TRBJ2-3; 7 bases agree with TRBD2. The CDR3 has 17 amino acids. Trimming cost V 4 bases and J 2 bases; bases outside gene matches: 12. Germline V gives CDR1 SGHTA, CDR2 FQGNSA. CDR3 sequence reads: CASSSRTGRGYTDTQYF. The CDR3 DNA is TGTGCCAGCAGCTCAAGAACTGGGCGGGGGTACACAGATACGCAGTATTTT.

Judged by abundance, this clonotype is medium-sized. The chain carries TRBV20-1 and TRBJ2-1; D not certain. Germline V gives CDR1 DFQATT, CDR2 SNEGSKA (reference sequence). This CDR3 has 14 residues. The V end was cut by 2 bases, the J end by 0 bases, with 8 bases between. Here the CDR3 reads CSARWYRSYNEQFF. CDR3 sequence (DNA): TGCAGTGCTAGATGGTATCGCTCCTACAATGAGCAGTTCTTC.

This clonotype is deemed medium-sized. The V call is TRBV5-6, the J call TRBJ2-3, with D unresolved. Trimming took off 6 bases at V and 6 bases at J, with 14 bases between the two ends. From germline, CDR1 is SGHDT and CDR2 YYEEEE. The CDR3 sequence is 13 residues long. For the CDR3, the DNA is TGTGCCAGCACCGGACGCCGGGTCGATACGCAGTATTTT. Its translation is CASTGRRVDTQYF.